This T cell receptor beta chain was recovered during a study of regulatory T cells in long-lasting Graves disease. This sample's time point: persistent/refractory GD, antithyroid drugs over 5 years with positive TRAb. TCR sequences were obtained from RNA taken from PBMCs. Investigators report Graves' disease was diagnosed under American Thyroid Association guidelines. An endocrinology department in Xi'an, China, supplied the patients. J lost 4 bases, V lost 4 bases, and 6 bases had no gene match. From germline, CDR1 is SGHTA and CDR2 FQGNSA. This CDR3 is 16 amino acids long. Study-level results: There was favoring of TRBV28, TRBJ1-2 and TRBJ2-5 in persistent disease. TCR diversity was lower in persistent Graves' patients (versus newly diagnosed ones).

Details on this clonotype: Its antigen is still unknown.

For TCR beta, libraries came from iRepertoire HTBI primers and Arm-PCR of CDR3 regions. TCRdb used MiXCR to reprocess the multiplex PCR reads, holding one entry per CDR3 protein. The repertoire consists of a few hundred thousand distinct CDR3 sequences, with about 22% occurring once and the leading ten covering roughly 7.1%. The origin of this receptor is a female donor with Graves disease. The V and J genes are TRBV7-2 and TRBJ2-2, with 10 bases lining up with TRBD1. The sequences come from peripheral blood mononuclear cells (PBMCs), collected when the disease was refractory, from a patient treated with antithyroid drugs. The CDR3 coding sequence is TGTGCCAGCAGCTCCCGACAGGGGGCGCGCACCGGGGAGCTGTTTTTT. It translates to CASSSRQGARTGELFF. The whole variable domain, remainder taken from reference TRBV7-2 and TRBJ2-2, is GAGVSQSPSNKVTEKGKDVELRCDPISGHTALYWYRQSLGQGLEFLIYFQGNSAPDKSGLPSDRFSAERTGGSVSTLTIQRTQQEDSAVYLCASSSRQGARTGELFFGEGSRLTVL.